The sequence of this T cell receptor (beta chain) was determined in a study of T cells in women clearing cervical HPV infection. Across the study: Controls gave blood once infection was undetectable; cases at lesion identification. With HLA typing for only a few women, HLA confounding remains possible. Case blood was drawn a median roughly 150 days after lesion detection.

A note on this clone: The antigen is not known. From the germline J gene comes the end of the CDR3, since the read stops 3 residues before it.

Findings and caveats of the study: Each sample's T-cell count was unknown, possibly confounding richness.

TCRdb keeps only in-frame clones here, not all; method: immunoSEQ multiplex PCR. Here the sample table reports approximately 24,000 clones. The V and J ends lost 0 bases and 4 bases, in that order; junction bases with no gene match: 5. The CDR3 has 16 amino acids. The germline V gene encodes CDR1 SGHTA and CDR2 FQGNSA. The J gene is TRBJ2-1, the V gene TRBV7-2; 8 bases match TRBD2. This receptor was obtained from a woman aged 18 to 69 with a cervical HPV16 infection that either progressed to CIN3+ or cleared (not recorded which). The sample consisted of blood buffy coat. The CDR3 is CASSLASGGDYNEQFF. The CDR3 DNA, read in part, is TGTGCCAGCAGCTTAGCGAGCGGGGGCGATTACAATGAG.